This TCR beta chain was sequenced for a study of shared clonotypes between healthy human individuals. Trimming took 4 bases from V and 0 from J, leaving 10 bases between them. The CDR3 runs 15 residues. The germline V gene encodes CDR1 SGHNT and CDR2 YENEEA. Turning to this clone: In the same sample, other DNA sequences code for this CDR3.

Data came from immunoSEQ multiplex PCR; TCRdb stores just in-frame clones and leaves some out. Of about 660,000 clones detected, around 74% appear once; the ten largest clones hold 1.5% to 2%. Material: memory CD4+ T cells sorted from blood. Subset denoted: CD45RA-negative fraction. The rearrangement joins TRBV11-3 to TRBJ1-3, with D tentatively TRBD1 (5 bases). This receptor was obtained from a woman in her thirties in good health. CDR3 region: CASSSGTHSGNTIYF. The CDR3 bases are TGTGCCAGCAGCTCCGGGACGCACTCTGGAAACACCATATATTTT.